This TCR beta chain was sequenced for a study of cytomegalovirus exposure and HLA in healthy donors. Donors sampled were nominally healthy, though unrecorded immune exposures were likely. PCR involved 60 Vbeta and 13 Jbeta primers. Measured with immunoSEQ multiplex PCR; TCRdb has only the in-frame clones, and not every one. The data contain about 150,000 clones, over 60% of them singletons. Germline V gene data show CDR1 as SEHNR and CDR2 as FQNEAQ (reference sequence). This CDR3 comprises 15 residues. The V end lost 7 bases, the J end lost 3 bases, and 15 bases lay between the germline ends. The chain combines TRBV7-9 with TRBJ2-2; a weak D match, TRBD2 (6 bases). The sample taken for sequencing was PBMCs. The sequence came from a woman between 40 and 55 years old in good health and CMV-seronegative. CDR3 sequence reads: CASTLGEADTGELFF. The CDR3 bases are TGTGCCAGCACCCTGGGGGAGGCGGACACCGGGGAGCTGTTTTTT.